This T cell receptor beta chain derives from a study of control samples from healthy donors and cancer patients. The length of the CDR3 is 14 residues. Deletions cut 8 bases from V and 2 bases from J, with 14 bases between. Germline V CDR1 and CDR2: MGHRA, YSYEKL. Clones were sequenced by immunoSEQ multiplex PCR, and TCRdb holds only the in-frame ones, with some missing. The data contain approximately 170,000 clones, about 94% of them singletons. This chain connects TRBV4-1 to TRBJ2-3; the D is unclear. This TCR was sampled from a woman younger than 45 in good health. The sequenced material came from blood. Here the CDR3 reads CASSLGANTDTQYF. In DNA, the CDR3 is TGCGCCAGCTCTCTCGGAGCGAACACAGATACGCAGTATTTT.